This entry lists 32 T cell receptor beta chains sequenced from one sample in a study of blood T cell repertoires in COVID-19. The assay was immunoSEQ multiplex PCR, and TCRdb's table has in-frame clones only and misses some. The sample yields 50,000 or so clones, over 65% seen once. The specimen was peripheral blood. These receptor sequences come from an elderly man with COVID-19, enrolled during active disease.

This clone was recorded only once. J is TRBJ1-4 and V is TRBV24-1; D remains ambiguous. Deletions cut 4 bases from V and 0 bases from J, with 14 bases between. CDR3 length: 17 amino acids. Per germline, CDR1 KGHDR and CDR2 SFDVKD. Here the CDR3 reads CATSEGGEVATNEKLFF. The DNA of the CDR3 is TGTGCCACCAGTGAGGGAGGAGAAGTTGCAACTAATGAAAAACTGTTTTTT.

The chain joins TRBV28 to TRBJ1-1, with D uncertain. The V and J ends lost 6 bases and 7 bases respectively, with 15 bases between them. The germline V gene encodes CDR1 MDHEN and CDR2 SYDVKM. The length of the CDR3 is 13 residues. The CDR3 coding sequence is TGTGCCAGCAGGGTACAGCCGGTACTTGAAGCTTTCTTT. Translation: CASRVQPVLEAFF.

The rearrangement links TRBV5-6 to TRBJ2-1; 8 nucleotides agree with TRBD1. The germline V gene has CDR1 SGHDT and CDR2 YYEEEE. CDR3 length: 15 amino acids. The V segment lost 3 bases and the J segment 3 bases; nucleotides outside the gene matches: 5. The CDR3 coding sequence is TGTGCCAGCAGCTCGATGACAGGGGACTACAATGAGCAGTTCTTC. This codes for CASSSMTGDYNEQFF.

This clone showed up just once. The rearrangement uses TRBV2 and TRBJ1-5; 7 bases are shared with TRBD1. Per the germline V gene, CDR1 is SNHLY and CDR2 is FYNNEI. This CDR3 contains 14 residues. V lost 5 bases, J lost 5 bases, and 6 bases stayed unmatched. For the CDR3, the DNA is TGTGCCAGCAGTTGGACAGGATGGGATCAGCCCCAGCATTTT. Translated, it gives CASSWTGWDQPQHF.

The chain uses TRBV7-2 and TRBJ1-2; 8 bases align to TRBD1. The trim removed 3 bases at V and 4 bases at J, leaving 4 bases unmatched. The CDR3 runs to 14 residues. Germline CDR1 reads SGHTA; CDR2 reads FQGNSA. CDR3 nucleotides: TGTGCCAGCAGCTTTAACAGGGGGAGCTATGGCTACACCTTC. Its translation: CASSFNRGSYGYTF. The full variable domain, rest sourced from reference TRBV7-2 and TRBJ1-2, is GAGVSQSPSNKVTEKGKDVELRCDPISGHTALYWYRQSLGQGLEFLIYFQGNSAPDKSGLPSDRFSAERTGGSVSTLTIQRTQQEDSAVYLCASSFNRGSYGYTFGSGTRLTVV.

This chain uses TRBV27 with TRBJ1-1, with D hard to call. Germline V gene sequence: CDR1 MNHEY, CDR2 SMNVEV (reference sequence). V was clipped by 5 bases and J by 4 bases, with 11 bases between them. The CDR3 runs 13 residues. The CDR3 sequence: CASSRGGSTEAFF. DNA for the CDR3: TGTGCCAGCAGTCGGGGAGGGAGCACTGAAGCTTTCTTT.

This chain connects TRBV5-1 to TRBJ2-3; D possibly corresponds to TRBD2 (6 bases). The CDR3 extends over 12 amino acids. Germline loops: CDR1 SGHRS, CDR2 YFSETQ. The V end lost 4 bases, the J end lost 6 bases, and 9 bases lay between the germline ends. The CDR3 is CASSIREDTQYF. In DNA, the CDR3 is TGCGCCAGCAGCATACGGGAGGATACGCAGTATTTT.

The chain employs TRBV24-1 and TRBJ2-1; D may be TRBD1 (6 bases). The CDR3 extends over 15 amino acids. The V and J ends lost 12 bases and 2 bases respectively, with 19 bases between them. Germline V gives CDR1 KGHDR, CDR2 SFDVKD. The DNA of the CDR3 is TGTGCCCCCGCGGTGGGGGCGCAACCCTACAATGAGCAGTTCTTC. Residues: CAPAVGAQPYNEQFF.

This clone has just a few counts. V is TRBV29-1 and J is TRBJ1-1; maybe TRBD1 (6 bases). From germline, CDR1 is SQVTM and CDR2 ANQGSEA. There are 12 residues in the CDR3. V lost 7 bases, J lost 5 bases, and 14 bases lay in between. For the CDR3, the DNA is TGCAGCGCCAGATCAGGGGATACTGAAGCTTTCTTT. Its protein product is CSARSGDTEAFF.

The chain recombines TRBV4-1 with TRBJ2-5, with D possibly TRBD2 on 6 matching bases. Germline loops: CDR1 MGHRA, CDR2 YSYEKL. Trimming removed 2 bases at V and 7 bases at J, with 14 bases between. The CDR3 is 14 amino acids. CDR3 in DNA: TGCGCCAGCAGCCAACAAGGACCCGGGGGGACCCAGTACTTC. Protein product: CASSQQGPGGTQYF.

The chain carries TRBV30 and TRBJ1-2; 7 nucleotides agree with TRBD1. The CDR3 runs to 13 residues. Trimming cost V 6 bases and J 4 bases; bases outside gene matches: 8. Germline V lookup: CDR1 GTSNPN, CDR2 SVGIG (reference sequence). The CDR3 loop reads CACDPTGAYGYTF. CDR3 nucleotides: TGTGCCTGCGACCCCACAGGGGCCTATGGCTACACCTTC.

The chain combines TRBV30 with TRBJ1-1; D might be TRBD1 (5 bases). The germline V gene encodes CDR1 GTSNPN and CDR2 SVGIG (reference sequence). The V and J ends lost 0 bases and 5 bases respectively, with 10 bases between them. This CDR3 has 13 amino acids. CDR3 amino acids: CAWSVSGWTEAFF. CDR3 DNA sequence: TGTGCCTGGAGTGTATCAGGGTGGACTGAAGCTTTCTTT. Full variable domain (missing parts from reference TRBV30 and TRBJ1-1): SQTIHQWPATLVQPVGSPLSLECTVEGTSNPNLYWYRQAAGRGLQLLFYSVGIGQISSEVPQNLSASRPQDRQFILSSKKLLLSDSGFYLCAWSVSGWTEAFFGQGTRLTVV.

This clone occurred a few times. This CDR3 reads CASSALSTDTQYF. The CDR3 DNA follows: TGTGCCAGCAGCGCCCTAAGCACAGATACGCAGTATTTT. This rearrangement joins TRBV11-2 to TRBJ2-3; D is undetermined. Germline V CDR1 and CDR2: SGHAT, FQNNGV. Trimming left V 5 bases short and J 0 bases short, with 6 bases between. The CDR3 extends over 13 amino acids.

The gene calls are TRBV5-1 and TRBJ2-7, with a possible D match to TRBD1 (5 bases). The V end was cut by 0 bases, the J end by 6 bases, with 10 bases between. The germline gives CDR1 SGHRS, CDR2 YFSETQ. There are 13 residues in the CDR3. The CDR3 bases are TGCGCCAGCAGCTTGGCGGCAGGGTCCGAGCAGTACGTC. Translation gives CASSLAAGSEQYV.

This clone was seen repeatedly, ten times or more. The V gene is TRBV4-3, the J gene TRBJ2-1; D remains ambiguous. Trimming shortened V by 4 bases and J by 5 bases, and 12 bases separated the two germline ends. Germline V gives CDR1 LGHNA, CDR2 YSLEER. The CDR3 consists of 14 residues. CDR3 in amino acids: CASSPSWADNEQFF. The CDR3 DNA reads TGCGCCAGCAGCCCGAGTTGGGCCGACAATGAGCAGTTCTTC.

The genes are TRBV11-3 and TRBJ2-1; D is unresolved. This CDR3 contains 13 residues. V was pared by 5 bases and J by 9 bases, with 14 bases between. Germline CDR1 and CDR2: SGHNT and YENEEA. CDR3 region: CASSPTTVSEQFF. DNA for the CDR3: TGTGCCAGCAGCCCTACCACCGTGAGTGAGCAGTTCTTC.

The J gene is TRBJ1-1, the V gene TRBV5-4; 8 bases map to TRBD1. This CDR3 region has 14 residues. Per the germline V gene, CDR1 is SGHNT and CDR2 is YYREEE (reference sequence). After removal of 1 base from V and 7 bases from J, the junction contained 6 bases not matched to a gene. Here the CDR3 DNA reads TGTGCCAGCAGCTTGCCCCAGGGGGCGAGTGAAGCTTTCTTT. Its protein product is CASSLPQGASEAFF.

This sequence joins TRBV9 and TRBJ2-1; D ambiguous. The CDR3 is 15 residues long. Per the germline V gene, CDR1 is SGDLS and CDR2 is YYNGEE. V lost 0 bases to trimming and J lost 0 bases, with 7 bases between them. The CDR3, as DNA: TGTGCCAGCAGCGTAGACCCGAGCTCCTACAATGAGCAGTTCTTC. Encoded protein: CASSVDPSSYNEQFF.

The chain is built from TRBV5-8 and TRBJ1-6, with TRBD1 matching over 7 bases. CDR3 length: 14 amino acids. Unmatched junction bases numbered 3, after V lost 1 base and J lost 8 bases. The germline gives CDR1 SGHTS, CDR2 YDEGEE. CDR3 sequence reads: CASSLRGGDSPLHF. CDR3 bases: TGTGCCAGCAGCTTGCGAGGGGGCGATTCACCCCTCCACTTT.

This clone was seen once. The rearrangement links TRBV7-7 to TRBJ1-5; 7 nucleotides line up with TRBD1. Germline V gene sequence: CDR1 SSHAT, CDR2 FNYEAQ (reference sequence). The CDR3 sequence is 17 residues long. Trimming at V came to 2 bases and at J to 1 base, leaving 8 bases not matched to a gene. DNA for the CDR3: TGTGCCAGCAGCTTACTCTTGGGCAGGGGGAGCAATCAGCCCCAGCATTTT. Translation gives CASSLLLGRGSNQPQHF.

The chain has TRBV11-3 and TRBJ2-2; D remains ambiguous. The germline CDR1 and CDR2 sequences are SGHNT and YENEEA. The CDR3 length is 13 residues. Trimming stripped 5 bases from V and 4 bases from J, with 8 bases between. The CDR3 protein is CASSRLATGELFF. CDR3 nucleotide sequence: TGTGCCAGCAGCAGACTTGCCACCGGGGAGCTGTTTTTT.

The chain uses TRBV27 and TRBJ1-1; 9 nucleotides match TRBD1. The junction had 14 bases not matched to a gene; V was cut back by 5 bases and J by 7 bases. The CDR3 totals 16 residues. CDR1 MNHEY and CDR2 SMNVEV come from the germline V gene (reference sequence). The CDR3 bases are TGTGCCAGCAGTAAAACCGGGACAGGGAGGTTGGGTGAAGCTTTCTTT. Amino acid sequence: CASSKTGTGRLGEAFF.

The chain has TRBV29-1 and TRBJ1-5; TRBD1 matches 10 bases. Trimming removed 7 bases from V and 5 bases from J; junction bases left unmatched: 5. Germline values: CDR1 SQVTM, CDR2 ANQGSEA. The CDR3 consists of 13 residues. Here the CDR3 DNA reads TGCAGCGCCCCCGACAGGGGGCATCAGCCCCAGCATTTT. This translates into CSAPDRGHQPQHF.

The chain's CDR3 is CASSLEGGGVADTQYF. The DNA of the CDR3 is TGTGCCAGCAGCTTAGAAGGAGGGGGCGTCGCAGATACGCAGTATTTT. The chain employs TRBV7-9 and TRBJ2-3; maybe TRBD1 (7 bases). This CDR3 is built from 16 residues. CDR1 and CDR2 (germline): SEHNR, FQNEAQ (reference sequence). Trimming cost V 1 base and J 4 bases, with 15 bases left between them.

The J gene is TRBJ2-2, the V gene TRBV5-5; D remains unclear. In germline, CDR1 is SGHKS, CDR2 YYEKEE (reference sequence). The CDR3 spans 16 residues. With 7 bases removed from V and 0 bases from J, the gap between germline ends came to 16 bases. The CDR3 here is CASSFTRVANTGELFF. As DNA, the CDR3 is TGTGCCAGCTCTTTTACGAGAGTCGCGAACACCGGGGAGCTGTTTTTT. Combining the CDR3 with reference TRBV5-5 and TRBJ2-2 gives the whole variable domain DAGVTQSPTHLIKTRGQQVTLRCSPISGHKSVSWYQQVLGQGPQFIFQYYEKEERGRGNFPDRFSARQFPNYSSELNVNALLLGDSALYLCASSFTRVANTGELFFGEGSRLTVL.

This clone was seen just once. The chain joins TRBV19 to TRBJ1-1; D might be TRBD1 (5 bases). From germline, CDR1 is LNHDA and CDR2 SQIVND (reference sequence). The V end lost 1 base, the J end lost 6 bases, and 9 bases lay between the germline ends. The CDR3 totals 13 residues. CDR3 residues: CASSIGQLPEAFF. In DNA, the CDR3 is TGTGCCAGTAGTATAGGACAGTTGCCTGAAGCTTTCTTT.

The rearrangement joins TRBV5-1 to TRBJ1-2, with 8 nucleotides matching TRBD1. The V and J ends lost 5 bases and 7 bases, in that order; junction bases with no gene match: 10. The CDR3 consists of 14 residues. Germline V lookup: CDR1 SGHRS, CDR2 YFSETQ. The CDR3: CASSTAGGWGGYTF. CDR3 sequence (DNA): TGCGCCAGCAGTACGGCAGGGGGCTGGGGTGGCTACACCTTC.

The rearrangement joins TRBV6-2 or TRBV6-3 to TRBJ1-1; 9 bases line up with TRBD1. Trimming cost V 6 bases and J 1 base; bases outside gene matches: 3. The germline V gene encodes CDR1 MNHEY and CDR2 SVGEGT. The CDR3 totals 14 residues. The CDR3: CASSRTGENTEAFF. CDR3 nucleotides: TGTGCCAGCAGCCGGACAGGGGAGAACACTGAAGCTTTCTTT.

This chain links TRBV28 with TRBJ1-2, with 10 bases that match TRBD1. Germline V gene data show CDR1 as MDHEN and CDR2 as SYDVKM. Losses at the gene ends were 6 bases for V and 4 bases for J; bases not matched to a gene: 8. The CDR3 is made up of 15 amino acids. The CDR3 nucleotides are TGTGCCAGCAGCACGACAGGGGGCCTGCTCTATGGCTACACCTTC. This gives the protein CASSTTGGLLYGYTF.

The genes are TRBV6-5 and TRBJ2-2; TRBD1 matches 7 bases. V shed 4 bases and J 2 bases; nucleotides not matched to a gene: 7. The germline V gene has CDR1 MNHEY and CDR2 SVGAGI. The CDR3 has 16 residues. The CDR3 DNA reads TGTGCCAGCAGTTCAGGGACAGCCGTTAACACCGGGGAGCTGTTTTTT. Translated: CASSSGTAVNTGELFF.

This clone was counted a few times. The rearrangement joins TRBV27 to TRBJ2-7; perhaps TRBD1 as D (6 bases). Per germline, CDR1 MNHEY and CDR2 SMNVEV (reference sequence). Trimming cost V 6 bases and J 3 bases, with 15 bases left between them. The CDR3 runs 14 residues. CDR3 amino acids: CASRPGTLIYEQYV. CDR3 sequence (DNA): TGTGCCAGCAGACCCGGGACACTGATCTACGAGCAGTACGTC.

CDR3 DNA sequence: TGCAGTGCTCGACAGGGGGACATTCAGTACTTC. Amino acids: CSARQGDIQYF. The rearrangement joins TRBV20-1 to TRBJ2-4; 9 bases are a match to TRBD1. Germline V gene data show CDR1 as DFQATT and CDR2 as SNEGSKA (reference sequence). V lost 5 bases and J lost 8; bases outside the gene matches: 1. The CDR3 has 11 residues.